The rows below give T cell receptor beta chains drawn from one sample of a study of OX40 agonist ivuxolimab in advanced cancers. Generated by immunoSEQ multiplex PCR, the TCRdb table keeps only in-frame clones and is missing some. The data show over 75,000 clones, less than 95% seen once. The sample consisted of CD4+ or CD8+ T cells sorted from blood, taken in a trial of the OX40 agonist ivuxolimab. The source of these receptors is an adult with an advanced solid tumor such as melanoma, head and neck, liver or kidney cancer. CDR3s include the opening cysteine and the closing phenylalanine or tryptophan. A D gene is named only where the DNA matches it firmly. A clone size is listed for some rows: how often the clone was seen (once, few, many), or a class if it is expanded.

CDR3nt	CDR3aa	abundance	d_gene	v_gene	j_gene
TGTGCCAGCAGCTCCAAGAGGGAGGGCGGGGAGCTGTTTTTT	CASSSKREGGELFF	.	TRBD2	TRBV7-9	TRBJ2-2
TGTGCCAGCAGAGACAGGAACCATGGCTACACCTTC	CASRDRNHGYTF	.	.	TRBV6-1	TRBJ1-2
TGCGCCAGCAGCTTGGGGCAGGTCTACGAGCAGTACTTC	CASSLGQVYEQYF	.	.	TRBV5-1	TRBJ2-7
TGTGCCAGTAGAAGACAGGGGAGTAGTGAAAAACTGTTTTTT	CASRRQGSSEKLFF	once	TRBD1	TRBV19	TRBJ1-4
TGTGCCAGCAGCTCCCGAGTGGCGGGAGGGTCCTACGAGCAGTACTTC	CASSSRVAGGSYEQYF	.	TRBD2	TRBV11-2	TRBJ2-7
TGTGCCAGCAGAGCACTCTTTCGGACAAGGGCCTACGAGCAGTACTTC	CASRALFRTRAYEQYF	once	.	TRBV27	TRBJ2-7
TGTGCCAGTAGTATAGATCCCGCAGTCAGTCTGAACACTGAAGCTTTCTTT	CASSIDPAVSLNTEAFF	.	.	TRBV19	TRBJ1-1
TGTGCCAGCCGGGACACCGTAGGGCCCCAGCATTTT	CASRDTVGPQHF	.	.	TRBV6-5	TRBJ1-5
TGTGCCAGCAGTATATCGGACAGGACGAATGATCCCTATGGCTACACCTTC	CASSISDRTNDPYGYTF	.	TRBD1	TRBV27	TRBJ1-2
TGCGCCAGCAGCTTGGCCGGGACACCGTACGAGCAGTACTTC	CASSLAGTPYEQYF	.	.	TRBV5-1	TRBJ2-7
TGTGCCAGCAGCCAATCTAGCGGGATTTACAATGAGCAGTTCTTC	CASSQSSGIYNEQFF	.	TRBD2	TRBV9	TRBJ2-1
TGTGCCAGCATTTGGACAGTGGCCACTGAAGCTTTCTTT	CASIWTVATEAFF	many	.	TRBV6-1	TRBJ1-1
TGCGCCAGCAGCCCCGGGGGGACAGGGGACTATGGCTACACCTTC	CASSPGGTGDYGYTF	.	TRBD1	TRBV5-1	TRBJ1-2
TGTGCCAGCAGCTCCGGGGGGGCGGCCTACGAGCAGTACTTC	CASSSGGAAYEQYF	.	TRBD2	TRBV7-6	TRBJ2-7
TGCGCCAGCAGCTTGGGAGGGACAGGGGCTGGAAACACCATATATTTT	CASSLGGTGAGNTIYF	.	TRBD1	TRBV5-1	TRBJ1-3
TGTGCCAGCAGCTTTGAGGAGTCACAGGGGATCGGTGGCTACACCTTC	CASSFEESQGIGGYTF	.	.	TRBV12-1	TRBJ1-2
TGCGCCAGCAGCTCTTCAGGGGACTATGGCTACACCTTC	CASSSSGDYGYTF	.	.	TRBV5-1	TRBJ1-2